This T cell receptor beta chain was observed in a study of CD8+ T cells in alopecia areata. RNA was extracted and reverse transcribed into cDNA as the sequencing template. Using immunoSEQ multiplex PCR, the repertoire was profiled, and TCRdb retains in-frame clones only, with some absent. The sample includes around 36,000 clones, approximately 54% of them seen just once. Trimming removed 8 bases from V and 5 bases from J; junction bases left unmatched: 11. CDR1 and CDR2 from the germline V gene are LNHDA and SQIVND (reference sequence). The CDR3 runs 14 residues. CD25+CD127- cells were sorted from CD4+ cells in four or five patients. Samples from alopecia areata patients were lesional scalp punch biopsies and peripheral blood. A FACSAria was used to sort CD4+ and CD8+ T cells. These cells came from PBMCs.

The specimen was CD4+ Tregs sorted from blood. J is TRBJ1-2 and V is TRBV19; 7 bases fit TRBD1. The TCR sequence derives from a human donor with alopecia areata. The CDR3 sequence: CASVPRGQKYGYTF. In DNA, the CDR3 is TGTGCCAGTGTGCCTAGGGGACAGAAATATGGCTACACCTTC.